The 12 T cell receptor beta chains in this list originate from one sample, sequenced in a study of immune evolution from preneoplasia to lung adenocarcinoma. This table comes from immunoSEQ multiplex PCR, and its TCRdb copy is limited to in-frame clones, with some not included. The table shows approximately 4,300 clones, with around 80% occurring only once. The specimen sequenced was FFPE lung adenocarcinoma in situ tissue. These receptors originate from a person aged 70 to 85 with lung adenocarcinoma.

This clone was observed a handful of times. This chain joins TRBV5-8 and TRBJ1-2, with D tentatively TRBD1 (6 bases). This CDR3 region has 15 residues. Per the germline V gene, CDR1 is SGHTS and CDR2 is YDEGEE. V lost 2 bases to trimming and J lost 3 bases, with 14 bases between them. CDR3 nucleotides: TGTGCCAGCAGCTTTCCAGGGGAATGGTACTATGGCTACACCTTC. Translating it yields CASSFPGEWYYGYTF.

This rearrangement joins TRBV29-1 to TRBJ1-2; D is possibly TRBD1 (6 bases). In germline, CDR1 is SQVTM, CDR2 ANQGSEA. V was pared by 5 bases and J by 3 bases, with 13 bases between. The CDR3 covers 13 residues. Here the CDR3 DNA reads TGCAGCGTTAGGGACAACCGGCACTATGGCTACACCTTC. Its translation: CSVRDNRHYGYTF.

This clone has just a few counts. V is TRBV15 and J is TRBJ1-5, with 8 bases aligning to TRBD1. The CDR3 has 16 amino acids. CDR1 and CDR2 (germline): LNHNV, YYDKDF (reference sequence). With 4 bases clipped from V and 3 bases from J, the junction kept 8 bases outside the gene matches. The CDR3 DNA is TGTGCCACCAGCACAAGGGACAGGAACCCCAATCAGCCCCAGCATTTT. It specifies CATSTRDRNPNQPQHF. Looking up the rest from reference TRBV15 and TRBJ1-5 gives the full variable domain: DAMVIQNPRYQVTQFGKPVTLSCSQTLNHNVMYWYQQKSSQAPKLLFHYYDKDFNNEADTPDNFQSRRPNTSFCFLDIRSPGLGDTAMYLCATSTRDRNPNQPQHFGDGTRLSIL.

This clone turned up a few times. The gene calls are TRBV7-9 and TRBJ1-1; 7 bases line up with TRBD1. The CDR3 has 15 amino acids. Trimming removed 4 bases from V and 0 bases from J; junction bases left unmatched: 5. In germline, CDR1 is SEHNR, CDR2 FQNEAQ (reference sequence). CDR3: CASSSGGGMNTEAFF. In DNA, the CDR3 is TGTGCCAGCAGCTCAGGGGGGGGGATGAACACTGAAGCTTTCTTT. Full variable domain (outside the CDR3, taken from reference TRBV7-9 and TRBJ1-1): DTGVSQNPRHKITKRGQNVTFRCDPISEHNRLYWYRQTLGQGPEFLTYFQNEAQLEKSRLLSDRFSAERPKGSFSTLEIQRTEQGDSAMYLCASSSGGGMNTEAFFGQGTRLTVV.

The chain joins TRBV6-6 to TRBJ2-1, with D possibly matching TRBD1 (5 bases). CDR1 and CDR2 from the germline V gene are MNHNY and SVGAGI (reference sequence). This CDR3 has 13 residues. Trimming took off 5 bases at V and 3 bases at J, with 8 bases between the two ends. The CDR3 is CASSRDSYNEQFF. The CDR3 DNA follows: TGTGCCAGCAGTAGAGACAGCTACAATGAGCAGTTCTTC.

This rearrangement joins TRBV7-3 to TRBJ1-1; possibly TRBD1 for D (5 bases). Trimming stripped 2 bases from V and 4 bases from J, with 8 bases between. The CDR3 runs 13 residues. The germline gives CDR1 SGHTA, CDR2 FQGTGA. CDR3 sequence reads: CASSLSRGTEAFF. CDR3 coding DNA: TGTGCCAGCAGCTTATCTAGGGGCACTGAAGCTTTCTTT.

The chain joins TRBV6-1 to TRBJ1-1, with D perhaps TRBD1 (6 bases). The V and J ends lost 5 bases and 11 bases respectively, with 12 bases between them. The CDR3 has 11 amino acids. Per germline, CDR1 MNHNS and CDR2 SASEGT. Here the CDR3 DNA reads TGTGCCAGCAGTCACAGGGACGGTGCTTTCTTT. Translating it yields CASSHRDGAFF.

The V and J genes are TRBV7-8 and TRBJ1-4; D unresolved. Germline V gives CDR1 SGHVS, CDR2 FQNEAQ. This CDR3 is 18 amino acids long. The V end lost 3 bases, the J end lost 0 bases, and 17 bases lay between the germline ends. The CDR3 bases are TGTGCCAGCAGCTTCTCGGCCGCAGGCCCCGCAACTAATGAAAAACTGTTTTTT. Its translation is CASSFSAAGPATNEKLFF.

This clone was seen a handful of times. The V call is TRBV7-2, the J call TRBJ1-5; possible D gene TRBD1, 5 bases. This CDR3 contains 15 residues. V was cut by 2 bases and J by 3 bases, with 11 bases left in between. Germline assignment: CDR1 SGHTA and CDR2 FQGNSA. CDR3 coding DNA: TGTGCCAGCAGCTTATACACTGGGGCCAATCAGCCCCAGCATTTT. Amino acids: CASSLYTGANQPQHF.

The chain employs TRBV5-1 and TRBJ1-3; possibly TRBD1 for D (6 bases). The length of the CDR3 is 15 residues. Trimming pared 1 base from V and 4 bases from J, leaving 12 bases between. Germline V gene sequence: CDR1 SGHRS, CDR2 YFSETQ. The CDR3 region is CASSLPAGEGNTIYF. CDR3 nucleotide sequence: TGCGCCAGCAGCTTGCCTGCAGGGGAAGGAAACACCATATATTTT.

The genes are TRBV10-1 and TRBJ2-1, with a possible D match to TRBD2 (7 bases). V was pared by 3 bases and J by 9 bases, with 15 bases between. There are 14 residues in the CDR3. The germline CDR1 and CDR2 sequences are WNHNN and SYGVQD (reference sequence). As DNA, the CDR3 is TGCGCCAGCAGTGACGAGCGGGACACGTCTGAGCAGTTCTTC. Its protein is CASSDERDTSEQFF.

Written as DNA, the CDR3 is TGTGCCAGCCTCCAGGGGGCCGCTGGAAACACCATATATTTT. Translation gives CASLQGAAGNTIYF. This sequence joins TRBV10-3 and TRBJ1-3; 8 nucleotides match TRBD1. CDR3 length: 14 residues. The trim removed 10 bases at V and 2 bases at J, leaving 7 bases unmatched. The germline gives CDR1 ENHRY, CDR2 SYGVKD.